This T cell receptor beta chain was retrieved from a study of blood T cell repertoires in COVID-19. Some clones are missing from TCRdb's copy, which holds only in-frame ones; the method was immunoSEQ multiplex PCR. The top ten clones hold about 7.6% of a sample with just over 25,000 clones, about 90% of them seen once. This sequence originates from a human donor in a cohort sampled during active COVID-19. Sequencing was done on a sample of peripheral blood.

The CDR3: CASSLAAGEVDTQYF. The CDR3, as DNA: TGTGCCAGCAGCTTGGCGGCGGGAGAGGTAGATACGCAGTATTTT. The chain employs TRBV5-4 and TRBJ2-3; 7 bases are a match to TRBD2. The J segment lost 5 bases and the V segment lost 0 bases, leaving 6 bases of the junction unmatched. The CDR3 is 15 residues long. CDR1 and CDR2 (germline): SGHNT, YYREEE (reference sequence).